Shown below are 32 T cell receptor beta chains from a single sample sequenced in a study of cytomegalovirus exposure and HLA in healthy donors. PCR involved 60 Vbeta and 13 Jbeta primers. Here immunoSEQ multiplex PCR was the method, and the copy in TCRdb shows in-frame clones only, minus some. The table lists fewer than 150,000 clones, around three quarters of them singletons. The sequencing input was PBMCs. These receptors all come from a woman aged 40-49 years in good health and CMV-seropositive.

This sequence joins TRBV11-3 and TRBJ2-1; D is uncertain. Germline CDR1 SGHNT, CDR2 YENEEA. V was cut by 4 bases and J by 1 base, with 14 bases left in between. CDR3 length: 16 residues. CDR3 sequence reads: CASSSLGEASYNEQFF. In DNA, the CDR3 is TGTGCCAGCAGCTCCCTCGGTGAAGCGTCCTACAATGAGCAGTTCTTC.

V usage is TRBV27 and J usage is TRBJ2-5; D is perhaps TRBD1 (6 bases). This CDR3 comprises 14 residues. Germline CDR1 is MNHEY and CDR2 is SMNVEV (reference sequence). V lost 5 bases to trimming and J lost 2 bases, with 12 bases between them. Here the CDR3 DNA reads TGTGCCAGCAGTACGGGACATTTTCAAGAGACCCAGTACTTC. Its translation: CASSTGHFQETQYF.

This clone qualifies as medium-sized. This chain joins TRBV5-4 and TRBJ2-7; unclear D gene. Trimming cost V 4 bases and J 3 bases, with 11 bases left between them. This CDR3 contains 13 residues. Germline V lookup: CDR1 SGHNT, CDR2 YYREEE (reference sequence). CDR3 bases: TGTGCCAGCAGCCTACGACACGGCTACGAGCAGTACTTC. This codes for CASSLRHGYEQYF.

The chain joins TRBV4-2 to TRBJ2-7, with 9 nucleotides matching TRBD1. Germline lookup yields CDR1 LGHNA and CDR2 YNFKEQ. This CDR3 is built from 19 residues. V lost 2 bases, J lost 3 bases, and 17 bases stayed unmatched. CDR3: CASSQQARTGAIGLYEQYF. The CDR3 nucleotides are TGTGCCAGCAGCCAACAGGCGCGGACAGGGGCCATCGGGCTCTACGAGCAGTACTTC.

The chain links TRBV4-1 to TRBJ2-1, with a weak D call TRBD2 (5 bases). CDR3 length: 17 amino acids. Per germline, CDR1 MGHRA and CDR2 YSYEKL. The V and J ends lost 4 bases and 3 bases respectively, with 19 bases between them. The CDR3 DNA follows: TGCGCCAGCAGCCCAGGCCACTTAGCGCGACTCTACAATGAGCAGTTCTTC. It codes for CASSPGHLARLYNEQFF.

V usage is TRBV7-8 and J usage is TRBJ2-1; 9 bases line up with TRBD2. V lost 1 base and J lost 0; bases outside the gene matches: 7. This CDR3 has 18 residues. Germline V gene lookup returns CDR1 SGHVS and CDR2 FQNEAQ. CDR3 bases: TGTGCCAGCAGCTTAGGAGGCGGGAGGGAACTCTCCTACAATGAGCAGTTCTTC. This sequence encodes CASSLGGGRELSYNEQFF. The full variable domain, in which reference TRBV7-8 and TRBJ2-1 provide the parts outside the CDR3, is GAGVSQSPRYKVAKRGQDVALRCDPISGHVSLFWYQQALGQGPEFLTYFQNEAQLDKSGLPSDRFFAERPEGSVSTLKIQRTQQEDSAVYLCASSLGGGRELSYNEQFFGPGTRLTVL.

The DNA of the CDR3 is TGTGCCAGCAGACGACAGGGGGCGCCGAACGGGGAGCTGTTTTTT. It codes for CASRRQGAPNGELFF. V usage is TRBV28 and J usage is TRBJ2-2, with 10 bases aligning to TRBD1. This CDR3 is 15 amino acids long. Germline V gives CDR1 MDHEN, CDR2 SYDVKM. V shed 6 bases, J shed 7 bases, and the junction held 8 bases outside the gene matches.

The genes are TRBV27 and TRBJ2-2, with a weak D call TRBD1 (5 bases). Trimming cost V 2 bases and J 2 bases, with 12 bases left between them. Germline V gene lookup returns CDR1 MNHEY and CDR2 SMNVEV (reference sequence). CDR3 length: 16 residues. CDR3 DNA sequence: TGTGCCAGCAGTTTAAGGACACCACCTAACACCGGGGAGCTGTTTTTT. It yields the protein CASSLRTPPNTGELFF.

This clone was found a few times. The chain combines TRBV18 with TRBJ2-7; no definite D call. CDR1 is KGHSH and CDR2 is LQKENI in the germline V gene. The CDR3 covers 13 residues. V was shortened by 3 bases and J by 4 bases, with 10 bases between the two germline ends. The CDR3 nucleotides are TGTGCCAGCTCACCCACTCCCCCGTACGAGCAGTACTTC. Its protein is CASSPTPPYEQYF.

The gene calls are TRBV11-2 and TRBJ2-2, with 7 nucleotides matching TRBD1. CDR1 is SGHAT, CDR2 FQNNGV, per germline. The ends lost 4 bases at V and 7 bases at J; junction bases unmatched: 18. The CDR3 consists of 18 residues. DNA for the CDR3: TGTGCCAGCAGCTCCCGCCTCGAAGACAGGGAAAGTCACGGGGAGCTGTTTTTT. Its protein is CASSSRLEDRESHGELFF.

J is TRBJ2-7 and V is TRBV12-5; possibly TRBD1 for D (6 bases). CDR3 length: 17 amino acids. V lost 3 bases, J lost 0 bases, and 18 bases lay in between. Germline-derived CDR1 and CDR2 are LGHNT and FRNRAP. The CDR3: CASGLPPTTGSSYEQYF. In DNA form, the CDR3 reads TGTGCTAGTGGTTTACCTCCAACTACAGGGAGCTCCTACGAGCAGTACTTC.

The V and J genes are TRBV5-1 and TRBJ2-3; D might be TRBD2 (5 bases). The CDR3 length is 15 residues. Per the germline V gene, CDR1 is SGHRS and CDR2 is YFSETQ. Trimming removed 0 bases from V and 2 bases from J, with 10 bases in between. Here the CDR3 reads CASSLGAGLTDTQYF. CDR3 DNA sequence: TGCGCCAGCAGCTTGGGCGCAGGACTCACAGATACGCAGTATTTT.

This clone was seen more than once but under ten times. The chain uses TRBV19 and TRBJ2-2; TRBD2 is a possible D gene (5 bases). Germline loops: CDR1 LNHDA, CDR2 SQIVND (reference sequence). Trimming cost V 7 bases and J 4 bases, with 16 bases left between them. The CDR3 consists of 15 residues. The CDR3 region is CASTPLGGFTGELFF. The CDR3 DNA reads TGTGCCAGTACCCCACTAGGCGGGTTCACCGGGGAGCTGTTTTTT.

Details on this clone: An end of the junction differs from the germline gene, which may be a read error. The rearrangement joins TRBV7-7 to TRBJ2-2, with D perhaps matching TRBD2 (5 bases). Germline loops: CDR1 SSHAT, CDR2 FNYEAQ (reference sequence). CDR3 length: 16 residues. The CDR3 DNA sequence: TGTGCTAGCAGCCCGAGGACTGGGATGAACACCGGGGAGCTGTTTTTT. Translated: CASSPRTGMNTGELFF.

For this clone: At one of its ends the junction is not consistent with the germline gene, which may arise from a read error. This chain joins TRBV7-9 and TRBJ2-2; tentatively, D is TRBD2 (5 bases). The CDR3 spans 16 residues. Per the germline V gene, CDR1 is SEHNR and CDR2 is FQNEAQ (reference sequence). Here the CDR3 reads CSSSSLLGTNTGELFF. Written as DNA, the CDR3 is TGTTCCAGCAGCTCCTTACTAGGAACGAACACCGGGGAGCTGTTTTTT.

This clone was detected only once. The CDR3 loop is CASRTGGLAGADTQYF. The CDR3 nucleotides read TGTGCCAGCAGGACGGGGGGACTAGCGGGGGCAGATACGCAGTATTTT. The chain uses TRBV2 and TRBJ2-3; 14 nucleotides align to TRBD2. Germline V CDR1 and CDR2: SNHLY, FYNNEI. V gave up 6 bases and J gave up 4 bases; unmatched junction bases: 6. The CDR3 sequence is 16 residues long.

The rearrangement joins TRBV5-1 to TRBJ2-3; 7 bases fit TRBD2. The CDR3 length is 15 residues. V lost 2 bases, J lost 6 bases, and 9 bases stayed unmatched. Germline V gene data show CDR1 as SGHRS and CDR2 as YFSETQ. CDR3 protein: CASSFAGVTGDTQYF. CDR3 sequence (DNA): TGCGCCAGCAGCTTTGCGGGAGTTACCGGGGATACGCAGTATTTT. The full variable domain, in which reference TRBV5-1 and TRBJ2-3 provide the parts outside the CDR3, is KAGVTQTPRYLIKTRGQQVTLSCSPISGHRSVSWYQQTPGQGLQFLFEYFSETQRNKGNFPGRFSGRQFSNSRSEMNVSTLELGDSALYLCASSFAGVTGDTQYFGPGTRLTVL.

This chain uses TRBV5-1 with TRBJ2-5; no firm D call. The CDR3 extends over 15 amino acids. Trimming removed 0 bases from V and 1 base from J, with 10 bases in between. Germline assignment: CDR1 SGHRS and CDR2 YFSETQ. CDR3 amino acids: CASSLGSVFQETQYF. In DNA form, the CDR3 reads TGCGCCAGCAGCTTGGGTAGTGTTTTCCAAGAGACCCAGTACTTC.

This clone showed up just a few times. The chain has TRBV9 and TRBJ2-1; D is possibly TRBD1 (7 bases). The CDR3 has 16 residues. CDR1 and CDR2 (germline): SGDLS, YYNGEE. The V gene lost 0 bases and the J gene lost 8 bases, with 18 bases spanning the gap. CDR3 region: CASSVEGGDSGDEQFF. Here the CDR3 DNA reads TGTGCCAGCAGCGTAGAGGGCGGGGACAGTGGGGATGAGCAGTTCTTC.

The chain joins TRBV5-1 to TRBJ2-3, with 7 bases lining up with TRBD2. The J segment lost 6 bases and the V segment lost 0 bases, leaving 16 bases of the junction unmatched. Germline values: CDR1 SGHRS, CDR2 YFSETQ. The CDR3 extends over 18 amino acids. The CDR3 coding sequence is TGCGCCAGCAGCTTGGCCCCCCTTACTAGCGCCCCCCGGGATACGCAGTATTTT. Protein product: CASSLAPLTSAPRDTQYF. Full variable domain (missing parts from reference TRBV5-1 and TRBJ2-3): KAGVTQTPRYLIKTRGQQVTLSCSPISGHRSVSWYQQTPGQGLQFLFEYFSETQRNKGNFPGRFSGRQFSNSRSEMNVSTLELGDSALYLCASSLAPLTSAPRDTQYFGPGTRLTVL.

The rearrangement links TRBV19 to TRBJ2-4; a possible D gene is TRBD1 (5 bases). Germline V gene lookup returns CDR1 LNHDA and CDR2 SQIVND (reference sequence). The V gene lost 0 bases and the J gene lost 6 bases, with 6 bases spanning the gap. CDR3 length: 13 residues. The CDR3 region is CASSIDRGNIQYF. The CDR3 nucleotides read TGTGCCAGTAGTATAGATAGGGGAAACATTCAGTACTTC.

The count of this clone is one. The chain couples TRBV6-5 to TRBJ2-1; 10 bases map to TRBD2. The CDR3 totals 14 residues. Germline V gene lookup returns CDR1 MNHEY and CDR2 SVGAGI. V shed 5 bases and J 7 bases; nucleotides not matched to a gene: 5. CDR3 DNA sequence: TGTGCCAGCAGTCCTAGCGGGAGAGTTAATGAGCAGTTCTTC. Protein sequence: CASSPSGRVNEQFF.

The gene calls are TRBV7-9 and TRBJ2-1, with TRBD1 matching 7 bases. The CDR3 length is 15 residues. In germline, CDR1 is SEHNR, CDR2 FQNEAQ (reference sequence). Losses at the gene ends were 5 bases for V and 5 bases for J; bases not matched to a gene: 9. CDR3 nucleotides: TGTGCCAGCAGCCCCCCGACAGGGCAGAACAATGAGCAGTTCTTC. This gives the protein CASSPPTGQNNEQFF.

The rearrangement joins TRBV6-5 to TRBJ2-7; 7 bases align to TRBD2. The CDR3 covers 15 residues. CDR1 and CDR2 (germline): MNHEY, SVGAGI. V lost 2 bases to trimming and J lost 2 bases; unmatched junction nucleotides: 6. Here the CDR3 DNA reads TGTGCCAGCAGTTACACGGCTAGCGGAGCCTACGAGCAGTACTTC. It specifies CASSYTASGAYEQYF.

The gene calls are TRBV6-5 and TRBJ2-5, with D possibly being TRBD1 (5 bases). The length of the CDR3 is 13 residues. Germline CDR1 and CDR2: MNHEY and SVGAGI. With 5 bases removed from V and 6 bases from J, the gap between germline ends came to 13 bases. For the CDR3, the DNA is TGTGCCAGCAGTCGACAGCCGAGCCAGACCCAGTACTTC. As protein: CASSRQPSQTQYF.

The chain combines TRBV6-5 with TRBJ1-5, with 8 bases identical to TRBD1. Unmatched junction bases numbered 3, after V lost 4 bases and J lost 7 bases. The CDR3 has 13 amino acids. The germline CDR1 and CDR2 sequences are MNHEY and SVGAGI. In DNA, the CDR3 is TGTGCCAGCAGTTTCGACAGGGGACAGCCCCAGCATTTT. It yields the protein CASSFDRGQPQHF.

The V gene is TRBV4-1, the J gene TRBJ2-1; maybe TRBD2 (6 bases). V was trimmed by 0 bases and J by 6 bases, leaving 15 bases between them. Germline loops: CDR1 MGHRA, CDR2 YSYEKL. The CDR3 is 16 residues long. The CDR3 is CASSQDLGLAFNEQFF. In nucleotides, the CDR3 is TGCGCCAGCAGCCAAGATCTGGGGCTAGCGTTCAATGAGCAGTTCTTC.

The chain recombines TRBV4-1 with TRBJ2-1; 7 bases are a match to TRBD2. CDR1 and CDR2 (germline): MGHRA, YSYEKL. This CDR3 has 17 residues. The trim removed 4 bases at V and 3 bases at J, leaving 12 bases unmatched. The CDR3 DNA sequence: TGCGCCAGCAGCCTCCACCGGACGGGAGGTAACTACAATGAGCAGTTCTTC. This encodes CASSLHRTGGNYNEQFF.

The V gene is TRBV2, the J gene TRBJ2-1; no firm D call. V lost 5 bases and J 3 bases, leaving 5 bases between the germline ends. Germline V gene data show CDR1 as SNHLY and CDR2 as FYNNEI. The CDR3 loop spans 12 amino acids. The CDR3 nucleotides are TGTGCCAGCAGTAATAGCTACAATGAGCAGTTCTTC. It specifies CASSNSYNEQFF.

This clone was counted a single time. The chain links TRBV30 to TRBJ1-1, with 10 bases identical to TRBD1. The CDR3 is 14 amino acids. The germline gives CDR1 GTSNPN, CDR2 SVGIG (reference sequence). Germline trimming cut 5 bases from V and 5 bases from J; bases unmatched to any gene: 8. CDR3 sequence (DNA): TGTGCCTGGGACAGGGGGCTGGGCCGGACTGAAGCTTTCTTT. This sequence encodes CAWDRGLGRTEAFF.

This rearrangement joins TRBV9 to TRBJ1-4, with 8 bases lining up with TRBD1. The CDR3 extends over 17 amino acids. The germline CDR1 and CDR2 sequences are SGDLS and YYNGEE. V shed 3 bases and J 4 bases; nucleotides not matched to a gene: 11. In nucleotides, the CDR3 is TGTGCCAGCAGCGCGCCCTCCGGACAGGGACATAATGAAAAACTGTTTTTT. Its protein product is CASSAPSGQGHNEKLFF.

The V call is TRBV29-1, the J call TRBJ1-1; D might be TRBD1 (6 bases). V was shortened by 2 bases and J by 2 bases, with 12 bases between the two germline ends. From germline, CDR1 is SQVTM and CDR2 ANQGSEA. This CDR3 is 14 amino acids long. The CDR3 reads CSVERGGGNTEAFF. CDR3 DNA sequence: TGCAGCGTTGAAAGGGGAGGGGGTAACACTGAAGCTTTCTTT.